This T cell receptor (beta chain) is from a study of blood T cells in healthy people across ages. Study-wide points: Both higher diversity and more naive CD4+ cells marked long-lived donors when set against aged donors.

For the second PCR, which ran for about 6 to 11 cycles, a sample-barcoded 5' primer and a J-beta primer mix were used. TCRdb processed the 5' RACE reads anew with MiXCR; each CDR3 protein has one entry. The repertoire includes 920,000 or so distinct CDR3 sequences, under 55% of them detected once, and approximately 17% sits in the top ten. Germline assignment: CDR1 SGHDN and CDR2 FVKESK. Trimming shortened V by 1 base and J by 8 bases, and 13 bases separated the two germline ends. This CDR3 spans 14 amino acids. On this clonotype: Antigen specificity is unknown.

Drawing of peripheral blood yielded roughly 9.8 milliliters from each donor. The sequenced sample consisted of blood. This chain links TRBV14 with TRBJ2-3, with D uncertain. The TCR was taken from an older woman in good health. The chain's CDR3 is CASSQARTTGTQYF. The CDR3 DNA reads TGTGCCAGCAGCCAAGCCCGGACGACGGGTACGCAGTATTTT.